A single sample gave rise to the 21 T cell receptor beta chains below, sequenced in a study of a mutant IDH1 vaccine in newly diagnosed glioma. These receptors lack a known antigen. This table comes from immunoSEQ multiplex PCR, and its TCRdb copy is limited to in-frame clones, with some not included. In the table there are approximately 44,000 clones, around 78% of which are singletons. Time point described: week 35, safety follow-up. It was 300 ug of mutant IDH1 20-mer peptide that made up each vaccine dose, given with topical imiquimod. The sequencing used PBMCs, collected from a glioma patient whose treatment included an IDH1 peptide vaccine. The receptor source for this set is a man between 40 and 49 years old with glioma.

This chain uses TRBV7-2 with TRBJ1-4, with D possibly TRBD1 on 5 matching bases. V lost 3 bases to trimming and J lost 8 bases, with 13 bases between them. This CDR3 comprises 14 residues. Per the germline V gene, CDR1 is SGHTA and CDR2 is FQGNSA. The CDR3 protein is CASSFNGGREKLFF. The CDR3 nucleotides read TGTGCCAGCAGCTTCAACGGGGGACGGGAAAAACTGTTTTTT.

The J gene is TRBJ1-2, the V gene TRBV25-1; 9 nucleotides line up with TRBD1. With V trimmed by 2 bases and J by 2 bases, 6 bases remained unmatched. This CDR3 region has 16 residues. Germline CDR1 is MGHDK and CDR2 is SYGVNS. In DNA form, the CDR3 reads TGTGCCAGCAGTGAACCTTCGACAGGGGGGAACTATGGCTACACCTTC. Amino acid sequence: CASSEPSTGGNYGYTF.

The chain couples TRBV7-2 to TRBJ2-1; 7 bases are a match to TRBD1. Germline V CDR1 and CDR2: SGHTA, FQGNSA. Losses at the gene ends were 3 bases for V and 3 bases for J; bases not matched to a gene: 2. The CDR3 has 14 residues. CDR3 protein: CASSLYRGYNEQFF. The CDR3 DNA sequence: TGTGCCAGCAGCTTGTACAGGGGCTACAATGAGCAGTTCTTC.

V gene TRBV7-2 combines with J gene TRBJ2-3, with 12 positions matching TRBD2. This CDR3 is 16 amino acids long. Losses at the gene ends were 1 base for V and 4 bases for J; bases not matched to a gene: 3. Germline CDR1 is SGHTA and CDR2 is FQGNSA. CDR3 bases: TGTGCCAGCAGCTTAGTACTAGCGGGAGGTGCAGATACGCAGTATTTT. This sequence encodes CASSLVLAGGADTQYF.

The chain is built from TRBV19 and TRBJ1-2; 7 nucleotides align to TRBD1. Germline assignment: CDR1 LNHDA and CDR2 SQIVND (reference sequence). Germline trimming cut 1 base from V and 4 bases from J; bases unmatched to any gene: 6. The CDR3 length is 15 residues. This CDR3 reads CASSIVIGTVYGYTF. DNA for the CDR3: TGTGCCAGTAGTATAGTGATAGGGACAGTCTATGGCTACACCTTC.

The rearrangement uses TRBV9 and TRBJ2-2; D is unclear. V was pared by 4 bases and J by 7 bases, with 8 bases between. This CDR3 has 12 amino acids. The germline CDR1 and CDR2 sequences are SGDLS and YYNGEE. CDR3 nucleotides: TGTGCCAGCAGCCAGGAAGGCGGGGAGCTGTTTTTT. Encoded protein: CASSQEGGELFF.

This chain connects TRBV19 to TRBJ1-2; D is ambiguous. Germline V gene data show CDR1 as LNHDA and CDR2 as SQIVND (reference sequence). The CDR3 spans 14 residues. Trimming pared 1 base from V and 3 bases from J, leaving 9 bases between. Here the CDR3 reads CASSIGEGYYGYTF. The CDR3 DNA is TGTGCCAGTAGTATAGGGGAAGGATACTATGGCTACACCTTC.

The chain is built from TRBV6-1 and TRBJ1-3; D is uncertain. Per the germline V gene, CDR1 is MNHNS and CDR2 is SASEGT. This CDR3 has 12 amino acids. V was cut by 1 base and J by 9 bases, with 7 bases left in between. This chain's CDR3 is CASSEVGSTIYF. The CDR3 nucleotides are TGTGCCAGCAGTGAAGTAGGCAGCACCATATATTTT.

CDR3 loop: CSAGLAVYNEQFF. The CDR3 nucleotides read TGCAGCGCGGGACTAGCGGTATACAATGAGCAGTTCTTC. The chain carries TRBV29-1 and TRBJ2-1, with TRBD2 identical over 11 bases. The germline V gene has CDR1 SQVTM and CDR2 ANQGSEA. The V segment lost 7 bases and the J segment 4 bases; nucleotides outside the gene matches: 3. This CDR3 is built from 13 residues.

The CDR3, as DNA: TGTGCCAGCAGCTTTGATTTTAACAATGAGCAGTTCTTC. Its translation is CASSFDFNNEQFF. V usage is TRBV6-5 and J usage is TRBJ2-1; D uncertain. Germline CDR1 reads MNHEY; CDR2 reads SVGAGI. Trimming pared 6 bases from V and 5 bases from J, leaving 11 bases between. The CDR3 spans 13 residues.

The chain couples TRBV5-1 to TRBJ2-7; D possibly corresponds to TRBD2 (5 bases). This CDR3 comprises 14 residues. Trimming left V 4 bases short and J 0 bases short, with 11 bases between. Germline values: CDR1 SGHRS, CDR2 YFSETQ. The CDR3 region has the DNA TGCGCCAGCAGCACTACCCGGGGCTCCTACGAGCAGTACTTC. This gives the protein CASSTTRGSYEQYF. Together with reference TRBV5-1 and TRBJ2-7, the CDR3 gives the full variable domain: KAGVTQTPRYLIKTRGQQVTLSCSPISGHRSVSWYQQTPGQGLQFLFEYFSETQRNKGNFPGRFSGRQFSNSRSEMNVSTLELGDSALYLCASSTTRGSYEQYFGPGTRLTVT.

This clone occurred once. The chain combines TRBV13 with TRBJ1-6; TRBD1 matches at 9 bases. V gave up 5 bases and J gave up 6 bases; unmatched junction bases: 8. CDR1 and CDR2 (germline): PRHDT, FYEKMQ (reference sequence). The CDR3 contains 16 residues. The CDR3 DNA follows: TGTGCCAGCAGCCGCGCCGGACAGGGGTCTAATTCACCCCTCCACTTT. The encoded protein is CASSRAGQGSNSPLHF.

The chain combines TRBV18 with TRBJ2-5; TRBD2 matches 9 bases. Trimming cost V 3 bases and J 1 base; bases outside gene matches: 6. The germline V gene has CDR1 KGHSH and CDR2 LQKENI. The CDR3 has 16 amino acids. The CDR3 coding sequence is TGTGCCAGCTCACCGTTCGGCGGGAGGGGCCAAGAGACCCAGTACTTC. Translated: CASSPFGGRGQETQYF.

The chain combines TRBV7-6 with TRBJ2-6; D possibly corresponds to TRBD1 (6 bases). V shed 4 bases and J shed 0 bases, with 10 bases lying between them. The V gene's germline CDR1 is SGHVS and CDR2 FNYEAQ. The CDR3 covers 16 residues. In DNA form, the CDR3 reads TGTGCCAGCAGCTCTAGGACAGTCTCTGGGGCCAACGTCCTGACTTTC. This encodes CASSSRTVSGANVLTF. The variable domain in full, completed from reference TRBV7-6 and TRBJ2-6, reads GAGVSQSPRYKVTKRGQDVALRCDPISGHVSLYWYRQALGQGPEFLTYFNYEAQQDKSGLPNDRFSAERPEGSISTLTIQRTEQRDSAMYRCASSSRTVSGANVLTFGAGSRLTVL.

The chain links TRBV2 to TRBJ2-4; D is perhaps TRBD2 (5 bases). Trimming left V 7 bases short and J 1 base short, with 11 bases between. This CDR3 region has 14 residues. Germline-derived CDR1 and CDR2 are SNHLY and FYNNEI. The CDR3, as DNA: TGTGCCAGCAACCCGGGAACGGCCAAAAACATTCAGTACTTC. Translated: CASNPGTAKNIQYF. Complete variable domain (other parts from reference TRBV2 and TRBJ2-4): EPEVTQTPSHQVTQMGQEVILRCVPISNHLYFYWYRQILGQKVEFLVSFYNNEISEKSEIFDDQFSVERPDGSNFTLKIRSTKLEDSAMYFCASNPGTAKNIQYFGAGTRLSVL.

The J gene is TRBJ2-3, the V gene TRBV6-6, with D unresolved. CDR1 and CDR2 from the germline V gene are MNHNY and SVGAGI (reference sequence). Trimming left V 2 bases short and J 6 bases short, with 15 bases between. This CDR3 spans 15 amino acids. CDR3 coding DNA: TGTGCCAGCAGTTACGCTCGGATAATGAGGGATACGCAGTATTTT. It encodes CASSYARIMRDTQYF.

This chain links TRBV6-6 with TRBJ2-1, with TRBD2 matching 9 bases. There are 13 residues in the CDR3. Per the germline V gene, CDR1 is MNHNY and CDR2 is SVGAGI (reference sequence). The junction had 6 bases not matched to a gene; V was cut back by 7 bases and J by 8 bases. For the CDR3, the DNA is TGTGCCAGCATGCTAGCGGGAATTGATGAGCAGTTCTTC. Residues: CASMLAGIDEQFF.

The CDR3 sequence: CASRGRMLYYGYTF. Here the CDR3 DNA reads TGTGCCAGCAGGGGCAGGATGCTTTACTATGGCTACACCTTC. The chain joins TRBV28 to TRBJ1-2; unclear D gene. The germline V gene has CDR1 MDHEN and CDR2 SYDVKM. The V end lost 6 bases, the J end lost 3 bases, and 14 bases lay between the germline ends. The CDR3 is 14 amino acids.

The chain has TRBV5-1 and TRBJ1-1, with a tentative D call TRBD1 (6 bases). V gave up 5 bases and J gave up 6 bases, with 20 bases separating them. Looked up from germline, CDR1 is SGHRS and CDR2 is YFSETQ. CDR3 length equals 15 residues. CDR3 sequence: CASRESGDYGAEAFF. The CDR3 nucleotides are TGCGCCAGCAGAGAATCAGGGGACTATGGGGCTGAAGCTTTCTTT. Complete variable domain (other parts from reference TRBV5-1 and TRBJ1-1): KAGVTQTPRYLIKTRGQQVTLSCSPISGHRSVSWYQQTPGQGLQFLFEYFSETQRNKGNFPGRFSGRQFSNSRSEMNVSTLELGDSALYLCASRESGDYGAEAFFGQGTRLTVV.

The V gene is TRBV4-3, the J gene TRBJ2-3; TRBD2 is a possible D gene (5 bases). The ends were cut back, 4 bases at V and 1 base at J, with 9 bases in the middle. The CDR3 is made up of 14 amino acids. CDR1 is LGHNA and CDR2 is YSLEER in the germline V gene. The CDR3, as DNA: TGCGCCAGCAGCCTTGGACTTCGCACAGATACGCAGTATTTT. This codes for CASSLGLRTDTQYF.

The chain combines TRBV4-1 with TRBJ1-2, with D hard to call. Trimming pared 1 base from V and 0 bases from J, leaving 12 bases between. The CDR3 spans 16 residues. Germline V gene sequence: CDR1 MGHRA, CDR2 YSYEKL. This chain's CDR3 is CASSQVWQTSNYGYTF. The CDR3, as DNA: TGCGCCAGCAGCCAAGTCTGGCAGACATCTAACTATGGCTACACCTTC.